The source of this T cell receptor (beta chain) is a study of cytomegalovirus exposure and HLA in healthy donors. Vbeta (60) and Jbeta (13) primers were used in the PCR. The method was immunoSEQ multiplex PCR; TCRdb's version includes in-frame clones alone and lacks a portion of them. The table shows 150,000 to 190,000 clones, with 70% to 90% occurring only once. Germline loops: CDR1 KGHSH, CDR2 LQKENI. The length of the CDR3 is 15 residues. The ends lost 6 bases at V and 8 bases at J; junction bases unmatched: 11. The origin of this receptor is a woman aged 18-29 years in good health and CMV-seronegative. V and J are TRBV18 and TRBJ1-4, with 8 bases identical to TRBD1. The sequenced sample was PBMCs. CDR3 bases: TGTGCCAGCTCGCGTGGGACAGGAGAGGGGGAAAAACTGTTTTTT. Amino acid sequence: CASSRGTGEGEKLFF.